The clone carrying this T cell receptor beta chain was detected a few times. Antigen unknown. PCR amplification relied on 60 Vbeta primers (plus 13 Jbeta primers). Here immunoSEQ multiplex PCR was the method, and the copy in TCRdb shows in-frame clones only, minus some. The sample holds 90,000 to 140,000 clones; approximately 86% are singletons and the top ten take over 5%. The sample belongs to a study of cytomegalovirus exposure and HLA in healthy donors. Across the study: Of the donors genotyped, approximately 400 in all, about 80% fell in the Caucasian-associated ancestry cluster. Study-level points and caveats: In presence/absence analyses, roughly uniform sequencing depth across donors was assumed. A missense DCLRE1C variant was associated with V- and J-gene trimming of TCR beta chains in a later analysis, and an independent cohort replicated the association.

This receptor was identified in a man aged 18 to 30 in good health and CMV-seronegative. Sequenced material: PBMCs.

The CDR3 spells CASSLVGGGSTEAFF. Here the CDR3 DNA reads TGCGCCAGCAGCTTGGTTGGGGGAGGGAGCACTGAAGCTTTCTTT. The chain is built from TRBV5-1 and TRBJ1-1, with a possible D match to TRBD1 (5 bases). V lost 0 bases to trimming and J lost 4 bases, with 13 bases between them. The CDR3 runs to 15 residues. Germline V gene data show CDR1 as SGHRS and CDR2 as YFSETQ.